Listed below are T cell receptor beta chains from one sample, sequenced in a study of cytomegalovirus exposure and HLA in healthy donors. This table comes from immunoSEQ multiplex PCR, and its TCRdb copy is limited to in-frame clones, with some not included. The table records under 200,000 clones, about 85% of them present only once. What was sequenced was PBMCs. These receptors were collected from a boy between 2 and 10 years old in good health and CMV-seronegative. Both conserved end residues are part of each CDR3. The order of the fields is J gene, clone size, D gene, V gene, CDR3 protein, CDR3 DNA. D genes are given only for firm matches. Expanded clones are given a class, and other clones once, few, many or no size at all.

j_gene: TRBJ2-1; abundance: -; d_gene: TRBD1; v_gene: TRBV5-6; CDR3aa: CASSFVGDRGYNEQFF; CDR3nt: TGTGCCAGCAGCTTTGTTGGTGACAGGGGCTACAATGAGCAGTTCTTC
j_gene: TRBJ2-3; abundance: once; d_gene: -; v_gene: TRBV11-1; CDR3aa: CASSPRDTDTQYF; CDR3nt: TGTGCCAGCAGCCCCCGGGACACAGATACGCAGTATTTT
j_gene: TRBJ2-1; abundance: -; d_gene: TRBD1; v_gene: TRBV7-9; CDR3aa: CSSSGRGQGSYNEQFF; CDR3nt: TGTTCCAGCAGCGGCCGGGGACAGGGTTCCTACAATGAGCAGTTCTTC
j_gene: TRBJ2-1; abundance: -; d_gene: -; v_gene: TRBV4-1; CDR3aa: CASSRTMEEQFF; CDR3nt: TGCGCCAGCAGCCGGACAATGGAAGAGCAGTTCTTC
j_gene: TRBJ2-3; abundance: -; d_gene: -; v_gene: TRBV29-1; CDR3aa: CSVELGAADTQYF; CDR3nt: TGCAGCGTCGAGCTTGGAGCGGCAGATACGCAGTATTTT
j_gene: TRBJ2-3; abundance: once; d_gene: TRBD1; v_gene: TRBV5-1; CDR3aa: CASSAAGGGGTDTQYF; CDR3nt: TGCGCCAGCAGCGCAGCAGGGGGCGGAGGCACAGATACGCAGTATTTT
j_gene: TRBJ1-5; abundance: -; d_gene: TRBD1; v_gene: TRBV10-3; CDR3aa: CAIGQDRDGGSNQPQHF; CDR3nt: TGTGCCATCGGACAGGACAGGGACGGGGGAAGCAATCAGCCCCAGCATTTT
j_gene: TRBJ1-5; abundance: -; d_gene: TRBD1; v_gene: TRBV7-3; CDR3aa: CASSLRADRVGNQPQHF; CDR3nt: TGTGCCAGCAGCTTAAGGGCGGACAGGGTGGGGAATCAGCCCCAGCATTTT
j_gene: TRBJ2-2; abundance: -; d_gene: TRBD2; v_gene: TRBV5-5; CDR3aa: CASSRGGIQTGELFF; CDR3nt: TGTGCCAGCAGCCGCGGGGGTATTCAGACCGGGGAGCTGTTTTTT
j_gene: TRBJ2-3; abundance: -; d_gene: -; v_gene: TRBV5-1; CDR3aa: CASSPPGIPDTQYF; CDR3nt: TGCGCCAGCAGCCCCCCAGGGATCCCAGATACGCAGTATTTT
j_gene: TRBJ1-2; abundance: -; d_gene: TRBD1; v_gene: TRBV28; CDR3aa: CASNEGGQEHYGYTF; CDR3nt: TGTGCCAGCAACGAGGGCGGACAGGAACACTATGGCTACACCTTC
j_gene: TRBJ1-5; abundance: -; d_gene: -; v_gene: TRBV6-6; CDR3aa: CASSYSGDQPQHF; CDR3nt: TGTGCCAGCAGTTACTCGGGAGATCAGCCCCAGCATTTT
j_gene: TRBJ2-5; abundance: -; d_gene: -; v_gene: TRBV30; CDR3aa: CAWGVGVETQYF; CDR3nt: TGTGCCTGGGGGGTCGGGGTGGAGACCCAGTACTTC
j_gene: TRBJ2-7; abundance: -; d_gene: TRBD1; v_gene: TRBV25-1; CDR3aa: CASSWAGGRQYF; CDR3nt: TGTGCCAGCAGTTGGGCAGGGGGAAGGCAGTACTTC
j_gene: TRBJ2-7; abundance: -; d_gene: TRBD1; v_gene: TRBV27; CDR3aa: CASSPPRDRGPEQYF; CDR3nt: TGTGCCAGCAGTCCACCCCGGGACAGGGGGCCCGAGCAGTACTTC
j_gene: TRBJ2-7; abundance: -; d_gene: TRBD1; v_gene: TRBV5-4; CDR3aa: CASSRPGQGLDEQYF; CDR3nt: TGTGCCAGCAGCCGCCCGGGACAGGGGTTGGACGAGCAGTACTTC
j_gene: TRBJ2-6; abundance: -; d_gene: -; v_gene: TRBV5-6; CDR3aa: CASSLARGTAGANVLTF; CDR3nt: TGTGCCAGCAGCTTGGCCAGGGGGACTGCTGGGGCCAACGTCCTGACTTTC
j_gene: TRBJ2-3; abundance: -; d_gene: -; v_gene: TRBV19; CDR3aa: CASSIGNRGTDTQYF; CDR3nt: TGTGCCAGTAGTATAGGAAACAGAGGCACAGATACGCAGTATTTT
j_gene: TRBJ1-1; abundance: -; d_gene: TRBD1; v_gene: TRBV28; CDR3aa: CATHQGVRREAFF; CDR3nt: TGTGCCACCCACCAGGGGGTACGAAGGGAAGCTTTCTTT
j_gene: TRBJ1-2; abundance: -; d_gene: -; v_gene: TRBV7-9; CDR3aa: CASSPRGGGNYGYTF; CDR3nt: TGTGCCAGCAGCCCTCGAGGGGGAGGGAACTATGGCTACACCTTC
j_gene: TRBJ2-7; abundance: -; d_gene: TRBD1; v_gene: TRBV28; CDR3aa: CASSLQPGQGSHEQYF; CDR3nt: TGTGCCAGCAGTTTACAGCCGGGACAGGGGTCACACGAGCAGTACTTC
j_gene: TRBJ2-3; abundance: -; d_gene: TRBD2; v_gene: TRBV14; CDR3aa: CASSQGWRGTDTQYF; CDR3nt: TGTGCCAGCAGCCAAGGTTGGCGGGGGACAGATACGCAGTATTTT
j_gene: TRBJ2-3; abundance: -; d_gene: TRBD2; v_gene: TRBV9; CDR3aa: CASSARLASSTDTQYF; CDR3nt: TGTGCCAGCAGCGCCCGACTAGCGTCTAGCACAGATACGCAGTATTTT
j_gene: TRBJ1-1; abundance: -; d_gene: TRBD1; v_gene: TRBV6-1; CDR3aa: CASSKTGTGNTEAFF; CDR3nt: TGTGCCAGCAGTAAGACCGGGACAGGTAACACTGAAGCTTTCTTT
j_gene: TRBJ1-5; abundance: -; d_gene: -; v_gene: TRBV5-5; CDR3aa: CASSLLSFQPQHF; CDR3nt: TGTGCCAGCAGCTTGTTGTCTTTTCAGCCCCAGCATTTT
j_gene: TRBJ2-7; abundance: -; d_gene: -; v_gene: TRBV6-6; CDR3aa: CASSPIAAGENEQYF; CDR3nt: TGTGCCAGCAGTCCCATCGCAGCAGGGGAAAACGAGCAGTACTTC
j_gene: TRBJ1-1; abundance: -; d_gene: TRBD1; v_gene: TRBV27; CDR3aa: CASSTGQRAEAFF; CDR3nt: TGTGCCAGCAGTACGGGACAGCGCGCTGAAGCTTTCTTT
j_gene: TRBJ1-2; abundance: -; d_gene: TRBD1; v_gene: TRBV15; CDR3aa: CATSRVRQGARNYGYTF; CDR3nt: TGTGCCACCAGCAGAGTTCGACAGGGGGCGAGGAACTATGGCTACACCTTC
j_gene: TRBJ2-4; abundance: -; d_gene: TRBD1; v_gene: TRBV6-1; CDR3aa: CASKEIGTGVDIQYF; CDR3nt: TGTGCCAGCAAAGAAATCGGGACAGGAGTTGACATTCAGTACTTC
j_gene: TRBJ2-7; abundance: -; d_gene: -; v_gene: TRBV15; CDR3aa: CATSRERLDTGSYEQYF; CDR3nt: TGTGCCACCAGCAGAGAGAGGTTGGATACCGGGTCCTACGAGCAGTACTTC
j_gene: TRBJ1-3; abundance: -; d_gene: -; v_gene: TRBV29-1; CDR3aa: CSGGREGIGNTIYF; CDR3nt: TGCAGCGGGGGCAGGGAGGGAATAGGAAACACCATATATTTT
j_gene: TRBJ2-7; abundance: -; d_gene: -; v_gene: TRBV4-1; CDR3aa: CASSQVDGSIRAQYF; CDR3nt: TGCGCCAGCAGCCAAGTAGATGGGAGTATCCGCGCGCAGTACTTC
j_gene: TRBJ2-7; abundance: few; d_gene: -; v_gene: TRBV4-1; CDR3aa: CASSRRGPGDEQYF; CDR3nt: TGCGCCAGCAGCCGTCGAGGACCAGGGGACGAGCAGTACTTC
j_gene: TRBJ2-3; abundance: -; d_gene: TRBD2; v_gene: TRBV27; CDR3aa: CASSSDMGLAGVLLSTDTQYF; CDR3nt: TGTGCCAGCAGTTCAGATATGGGACTAGCGGGTGTCCTACTTAGCACAGATACGCAGTATTTT
j_gene: TRBJ2-1; abundance: -; d_gene: TRBD2; v_gene: TRBV28; CDR3aa: CASSFSGSGYNEQFF; CDR3nt: TGTGCCAGCAGTTTTAGCGGGAGTGGTTACAATGAGCAGTTCTTC
j_gene: TRBJ1-5; abundance: -; d_gene: TRBD1; v_gene: TRBV2; CDR3aa: CASKRGRAGQPQHF; CDR3nt: TGTGCCAGCAAAAGGGGGCGCGCTGGTCAGCCCCAGCATTTT
j_gene: TRBJ2-1; abundance: -; d_gene: -; v_gene: TRBV4-2; CDR3aa: CASSQEGTSLNYNEQFF; CDR3nt: TGTGCCAGCAGCCAAGAAGGAACTAGCCTTAATTACAATGAGCAGTTCTTC
j_gene: TRBJ1-2; abundance: -; d_gene: TRBD1; v_gene: TRBV6-1; CDR3aa: CASSELGQGAPRYGYTF; CDR3nt: TGTGCCAGCAGTGAACTGGGACAGGGGGCTCCCCGGTATGGCTACACCTTC
j_gene: TRBJ2-7; abundance: -; d_gene: TRBD2; v_gene: TRBV19; CDR3aa: CASSIQRGPSSYEQYF; CDR3nt: TGTGCCAGTAGTATTCAGCGGGGGCCGAGCTCCTACGAGCAGTACTTC
j_gene: TRBJ1-2; abundance: -; d_gene: -; v_gene: TRBV30; CDR3aa: CAWSERLNYGYTF; CDR3nt: TGTGCCTGGAGTGAGCGACTTAACTATGGCTACACCTTC
j_gene: TRBJ1-2; abundance: -; d_gene: TRBD1; v_gene: TRBV19; CDR3aa: CASSGDSLWGYTF; CDR3nt: TGTGCCAGTAGTGGGGACAGCCTCTGGGGCTACACCTTC
j_gene: TRBJ1-1; abundance: -; d_gene: -; v_gene: TRBV6-1; CDR3aa: CASSGQASTEAFF; CDR3nt: TGTGCCAGCAGTGGGCAGGCCTCCACTGAAGCTTTCTTT
j_gene: TRBJ1-4; abundance: -; d_gene: -; v_gene: TRBV10-3; CDR3aa: CAISESLGTLANEKLFF; CDR3nt: TGTGCCATCAGTGAGTCCCTGGGCACACTGGCTAATGAAAAACTGTTTTTT
j_gene: TRBJ1-2; abundance: once; d_gene: -; v_gene: TRBV18; CDR3aa: CASSVTSGGPYGYTF; CDR3nt: TGTGCCAGCTCCGTCACGAGCGGGGGGCCCTATGGCTACACCTTC
j_gene: TRBJ1-3; abundance: once; d_gene: -; v_gene: TRBV30; CDR3aa: CAWRNRNRHGNTIYF; CDR3nt: TGTGCCTGGAGGAACAGGAACAGGCATGGAAACACCATATATTTT
j_gene: TRBJ2-7; abundance: -; d_gene: -; v_gene: TRBV13; CDR3aa: CASSRISYEQYF; CDR3nt: TGTGCCAGCAGCCGTATCTCCTACGAGCAGTACTTC
j_gene: TRBJ1-6; abundance: -; d_gene: TRBD1; v_gene: TRBV27; CDR3aa: CASSPGTGDGSPLHF; CDR3nt: TGTGCCAGCTCCCCCGGGACAGGGGATGGTTCACCCCTCCACTTT
j_gene: TRBJ2-1; abundance: -; d_gene: -; v_gene: TRBV18; CDR3aa: CASSPPAPTDEQFF; CDR3nt: TGTGCCAGCTCACCACCGGCTCCAACCGATGAGCAGTTCTTC
j_gene: TRBJ1-2; abundance: -; d_gene: -; v_gene: TRBV2; CDR3aa: CASSGEANYGYTF; CDR3nt: TGTGCCAGTAGCGGGGAGGCGAACTATGGCTACACTTTC
j_gene: TRBJ1-6; abundance: -; d_gene: TRBD1; v_gene: TRBV28; CDR3aa: CASSYGQGLVNSPLHF; CDR3nt: TGTGCCAGCAGCTATGGACAGGGCCTCGTAAATTCACCCCTCCACTTT
j_gene: TRBJ1-3; abundance: few; d_gene: TRBD1; v_gene: TRBV11-2; CDR3aa: CASSLGQEGNTIYF; CDR3nt: TGTGCCAGCAGCTTGGGACAGGAGGGAAACACCATATATTTT
j_gene: TRBJ2-4; abundance: -; d_gene: -; v_gene: TRBV11-1; CDR3aa: CASSIDSIGSDIQYF; CDR3nt: TGTGCCAGCAGTATCGACAGTATTGGTTCGGACATTCAGTACTTC
j_gene: TRBJ2-2; abundance: -; d_gene: -; v_gene: TRBV9; CDR3aa: CASSVIEASGELFF; CDR3nt: TGTGCCAGCAGCGTAATCGAAGCATCCGGGGAGCTGTTTTTT